The 18 T cell receptor beta chains listed next were all sequenced from one sample in a study of control samples from healthy donors and cancer patients. Profiling relied on immunoSEQ multiplex PCR, and the TCRdb table lists in-frame clones only, not all of them. Seen here are about 150,000 clones, approximately 91% observed once, and the top ten hold less than 5.5%. Sequencing was performed on blood. Receptors originate from a man aged 25-40 years in good health.

This clone was seen more than once but under ten times. The genes are TRBV11-2 and TRBJ2-7, with no clear D. Trimming stripped 5 bases from V and 2 bases from J, with 13 bases between. Germline CDR1 and CDR2: SGHAT and FQNNGV. The length of the CDR3 is 14 residues. CDR3 protein: CASSESRVPYEQYF. The CDR3 nucleotides are TGTGCCAGCAGCGAGAGCCGGGTCCCCTACGAGCAGTACTTC.

The V gene is TRBV7-2, the J gene TRBJ2-3, with D possibly TRBD2 on 5 matching bases. The CDR3 runs to 15 residues. The V gene lost 1 base and the J gene lost 4 bases, with 12 bases spanning the gap. Per germline, CDR1 SGHTA and CDR2 FQGNSA. Here the CDR3 reads CASSLVGSRSDTQYF. The CDR3 DNA sequence: TGTGCCAGCAGCTTAGTGGGGAGCAGGTCAGATACGCAGTATTTT.

CDR3 sequence reads: CATTHWGSNQPQHF. CDR3 coding DNA: TGTGCCACCACCCATTGGGGCAGCAATCAGCCCCAGCATTTT. The V call is TRBV24-1, the J call TRBJ1-5, with D maybe TRBD1 (5 bases). The CDR3 totals 14 residues. Germline V gene sequence: CDR1 KGHDR, CDR2 SFDVKD. The V end lost 8 bases, the J end lost 1 base, and 11 bases lay between the germline ends.

The rearrangement joins TRBV5-1 to TRBJ2-3; D may be TRBD2 (5 bases). The V gene lost 0 bases and the J gene lost 2 bases, with 19 bases spanning the gap. The germline CDR1 and CDR2 sequences are SGHRS and YFSETQ. This CDR3 spans 18 amino acids. The CDR3 nucleotides read TGCGCCAGCAGCTTGGAAAGCGGATACCTAACTTTCACAGATACGCAGTATTTT. This encodes CASSLESGYLTFTDTQYF.

The CDR3 here is CASSLVGQGSWPLHF. CDR3 nucleotides: TGTGCCAGCAGCTTAGTCGGACAGGGGAGTTGGCCCCTCCACTTT. The rearrangement links TRBV7-2 to TRBJ1-6; 9 nucleotides match TRBD1. V gave up 1 base and J gave up 13 bases; unmatched junction bases: 8. Germline CDR1 and CDR2: SGHTA and FQGNSA. This CDR3 has 15 residues.

The J gene is TRBJ2-1, the V gene TRBV7-9; D ambiguous. The V and J ends lost 3 bases and 10 bases respectively, with 10 bases between them. The CDR3 consists of 12 residues. Germline V gene sequence: CDR1 SEHNR, CDR2 FQNEAQ (reference sequence). In DNA form, the CDR3 reads TGTGCCAGCAGCTTGCAGGTTGGGGAGCAGTTCTTC. It codes for CASSLQVGEQFF. Filled out from reference TRBV7-9 and TRBJ2-1, the complete variable domain reads DTGVSQNPRHKITKRGQNVTFRCDPISEHNRLYWYRQTLGQGPEFLTYFQNEAQLEKSRLLSDRFSAERPKGSFSTLEIQRTEQGDSAMYLCASSLQVGEQFFGPGTRLTVL.

J is TRBJ1-2 and V is TRBV5-1, with a possible D match to TRBD1 (5 bases). CDR1 and CDR2 from the germline V gene are SGHRS and YFSETQ. The CDR3 spans 13 residues. Trimming removed 4 bases from V and 2 bases from J, with 9 bases in between. The CDR3 DNA is TGCGCCAGCAGCCGGGGGAGAAACTATGGCTACACCTTC. Translating gives CASSRGRNYGYTF.

The rearrangement links TRBV7-2 to TRBJ2-1; no clear D gene. Trimming left V 1 base short and J 8 bases short, with 12 bases between. The CDR3 runs to 14 residues. CDR1 SGHTA and CDR2 FQGNSA come from the germline V gene. The DNA of the CDR3 is TGTGCCAGCAGCTTAGGCCCAGTAAGTGATGAGCAGTTCTTC. This encodes CASSLGPVSDEQFF. The full variable domain, rest sourced from reference TRBV7-2 and TRBJ2-1, is GAGVSQSPSNKVTEKGKDVELRCDPISGHTALYWYRQSLGQGLEFLIYFQGNSAPDKSGLPSDRFSAERTGGSVSTLTIQRTQQEDSAVYLCASSLGPVSDEQFFGPGTRLTVL.

This clone was observed once. V and J are TRBV5-1 and TRBJ1-1; D might be TRBD1 (5 bases). The CDR3 has 12 amino acids. Germline V gives CDR1 SGHRS, CDR2 YFSETQ. The germline V and J ends were trimmed by 4 bases and 11 bases, with 15 bases remaining between them. The CDR3 is CASSPDSTGAFF. The CDR3 DNA follows: TGCGCCAGCAGCCCCGACAGCACGGGGGCTTTCTTT.

This rearrangement joins TRBV13 to TRBJ2-3; 11 bases fit TRBD1. CDR1 is PRHDT and CDR2 is FYEKMQ in the germline V gene (reference sequence). CDR3 length: 16 residues. Trimming cost V 4 bases and J 3 bases; bases outside gene matches: 6. The chain's CDR3 is CASSSRTGGGTDTQYF. CDR3 DNA: TGTGCCAGCAGCTCACGGACAGGGGGCGGGACAGATACGCAGTATTTT.

The chain couples TRBV18 to TRBJ2-7, with D possibly TRBD2 on 7 matching bases. Germline-derived CDR1 and CDR2 are KGHSH and LQKENI. CDR3 length equals 14 residues. V was trimmed by 1 base and J by 2 bases, leaving 9 bases between them. CDR3 loop: CASSPRGGPYEQYF. The CDR3 DNA reads as TGTGCCAGCTCACCACGGGGGGGGCCCTACGAGCAGTACTTC.

The chain joins TRBV7-2 to TRBJ1-2; a weak D match, TRBD1 (6 bases). In germline, CDR1 is SGHTA, CDR2 FQGNSA. Trimming shortened V by 2 bases and J by 5 bases, and 15 bases separated the two germline ends. CDR3 size: 15 residues. This CDR3 is CASSLNAGAEYGYTF. The CDR3 DNA reads TGTGCCAGCAGCTTAAATGCGGGGGCAGAGTATGGCTACACCTTC.

This chain links TRBV7-8 with TRBJ2-2; a weak D match, TRBD1 (6 bases). Germline V gene sequence: CDR1 SGHVS, CDR2 FQNEAQ. V lost 6 bases to trimming and J lost 0 bases, with 14 bases between them. The CDR3 has 16 residues. The CDR3 spells CASRITGNSNTGELFF. The DNA of the CDR3 is TGTGCCAGCAGAATAACAGGGAACTCGAACACCGGGGAGCTGTTTTTT.

This chain links TRBV4-2 with TRBJ1-2; no reliable D call. The CDR3 runs 15 residues. The germline gives CDR1 LGHNA, CDR2 YNFKEQ. The germline V and J ends were trimmed by 1 base and 7 bases, with 16 bases remaining between them. The DNA of the CDR3 is TGTGCCAGCAGCCAAGCGGTCGCGGCAGTAGGTGGCTACACCTTC. Its translation is CASSQAVAAVGGYTF.

V and J are TRBV11-3 and TRBJ2-7, with no clear D. The CDR3 extends over 12 amino acids. CDR1 and CDR2 from the germline V gene are SGHNT and YENEEA. The ends were cut back, 5 bases at V and 4 bases at J, with 9 bases in the middle. The CDR3 loop reads CASSPGPYEQYF. CDR3 nucleotide sequence: TGTGCCAGCAGCCCCGGCCCGTACGAGCAGTACTTC.

The rearrangement joins TRBV9 to TRBJ2-5; D ambiguous. The CDR3 consists of 13 residues. The V end was cut by 0 bases, the J end by 1 base, with 4 bases between. In germline, CDR1 is SGDLS, CDR2 YYNGEE. The CDR3 region is CASSVAPQETQYF. The CDR3 DNA follows: TGTGCCAGCAGCGTAGCCCCCCAAGAGACCCAGTACTTC.

This chain connects TRBV19 to TRBJ2-7; the D gene is possibly TRBD1 (6 bases). CDR1 and CDR2 from the germline V gene are LNHDA and SQIVND (reference sequence). With 10 bases removed from V and 2 bases from J, the gap between germline ends came to 15 bases. This CDR3 comprises 13 residues. CDR3 amino acids: CATRTRGPYEQYF. The DNA of the CDR3 is TGTGCCACCCGGACCAGGGGCCCCTACGAGCAGTACTTC. The full variable domain, in which reference TRBV19 and TRBJ2-7 provide the parts outside the CDR3, is DGGITQSPKYLFRKEGQNVTLSCEQNLNHDAMYWYRQDPGQGLRLIYYSQIVNDFQKGDIAEGYSVSREKKESFPLTVTSAQKNPTAFYLCATRTRGPYEQYFGPGTRLTVT.

The rearrangement joins TRBV24-1 to TRBJ1-5, with D unresolved. Germline lookup yields CDR1 KGHDR and CDR2 SFDVKD. V lost 1 base and J lost 7, with 7 bases in between. There are 13 residues in the CDR3. CDR3 residues: CATSDFETQPQHF. CDR3 bases: TGTGCCACCAGTGATTTTGAAACCCAGCCCCAGCATTTT.